The rows below give T cell receptor beta chains drawn from one sample of a study of T cells in Graves' hyperthyroidism and ophthalmopathy. Using its own MiXCR run on the multiplex PCR reads, TCRdb lists one record per CDR3 protein. The sample has 300,000 to 450,000 distinct CDR3 sequences, approximately 15% seen once. Sequencing was done on a sample of blood. These receptors were collected from a woman in her thirties with Graves' ophthalmopathy. CDR3s include the opening cysteine and the closing phenylalanine or tryptophan. Fields, in order: CDR3 DNA, CDR3 protein, V gene, clone size, D gene, J gene. The D gene is left open where the match is weak. Clone sizes are given selectively: once, few, many, or a class where the clone is expanded.

CDR3 DNA: TGTGCCAGCAGCCTACAGGGGGCTGGGGAAAAACTGTTTTTT
CDR3 protein: CASSLQGAGEKLFF
V gene: TRBV5-5
clone size: many
D gene: TRBD1
J gene: TRBJ1-4

CDR3 DNA: TGTGCCTGGACTCGGGGAGATCAGCCCCAGCATTTT
CDR3 protein: CAWTRGDQPQHF
V gene: TRBV30
clone size: many
D gene: .
J gene: TRBJ1-5

CDR3 DNA: TGTGCCAGCAGCCGGGACAGAGGACAGCCCCAGCATTTT
CDR3 protein: CASSRDRGQPQHF
V gene: TRBV27
clone size: many
D gene: TRBD1
J gene: TRBJ1-5

CDR3 DNA: TGTGCCAGCTCACCACCCTCACCGACAGATACGCAGTATTTT
CDR3 protein: CASSPPSPTDTQYF
V gene: TRBV18
clone size: many
D gene: .
J gene: TRBJ2-3

CDR3 DNA: TGTGCCAGCAGCGTAGTTCAGGGAACCGAGAACACTGAAGCTTTCTTT
CDR3 protein: CASSVVQGTENTEAFF
V gene: TRBV9
clone size: few
D gene: .
J gene: TRBJ1-1

CDR3 DNA: TGTGCCAGCTCACCCCTTGACAGATATGGCTACACCTTC
CDR3 protein: CASSPLDRYGYTF
V gene: TRBV18
clone size: many
D gene: .
J gene: TRBJ1-2

CDR3 DNA: TGCAGTGCTAACAGGGGCACCAATGAAAAACTGTTTTTT
CDR3 protein: CSANRGTNEKLFF
V gene: TRBV20-1
clone size: many
D gene: TRBD1
J gene: TRBJ1-4

CDR3 DNA: TGTGCCAGCAGCTTAGTTTCCAGCAATACCTATGGCTACACCTTC
CDR3 protein: CASSLVSSNTYGYTF
V gene: TRBV7-9
clone size: many
D gene: .
J gene: TRBJ1-2

CDR3 DNA: TGTGCCAGCAGTTTAACCCACGGCTACACCTTC
CDR3 protein: CASSLTHGYTF
V gene: TRBV12-3/TRBV12-4
clone size: many
D gene: .
J gene: TRBJ1-2

CDR3 DNA: TGTGCCAGCAGCCGGGGACGGAGCACTGAAGCTTTCTTT
CDR3 protein: CASSRGRSTEAFF
V gene: TRBV12-3/TRBV12-4
clone size: many
D gene: .
J gene: TRBJ1-1

CDR3 DNA: TGCAGTGCTAGATTCCCCGGGACACCTTATAATTCACCCCTCCACTTT
CDR3 protein: CSARFPGTPYNSPLHF
V gene: TRBV20-1
clone size: many
D gene: .
J gene: TRBJ1-6

CDR3 DNA: TGTGCCAGCAGCTCCACGCTCACCGGGGAGCTGTTTTTT
CDR3 protein: CASSSTLTGELFF
V gene: TRBV7-3
clone size: few
D gene: .
J gene: TRBJ2-2

CDR3 DNA: TGCGCCAGCAGAGCCGGGACAGCCAACACCGGGGAGCTGTTTTTT
CDR3 protein: CASRAGTANTGELFF
V gene: TRBV5-1
clone size: many
D gene: TRBD1
J gene: TRBJ2-2

CDR3 DNA: TGTGCCATCTCTCCCGCGCTGATCGTCTCCTACGAGCAGTACTTC
CDR3 protein: CAISPALIVSYEQYF
V gene: TRBV10-3
clone size: many
D gene: .
J gene: TRBJ2-7

CDR3 DNA: TGTGCCAGCACCGGGACTTCAAACACCGGGGAGCTGTTTTTT
CDR3 protein: CASTGTSNTGELFF
V gene: TRBV12-3/TRBV12-4
clone size: many
D gene: .
J gene: TRBJ2-2

CDR3 DNA: TGTGCCAGCAGCCCGGGGGGGGGGTTGGATACGCAGTATTTT
CDR3 protein: CASSPGGGLDTQYF
V gene: TRBV5-5
clone size: .
D gene: TRBD2
J gene: TRBJ2-3

CDR3 DNA: TGTGCCAGCAGCCGAACTGGGGTGAACTATGGCTACACCTTC
CDR3 protein: CASSRTGVNYGYTF
V gene: TRBV5-8
clone size: many
D gene: .
J gene: TRBJ1-2

CDR3 DNA: TGTGCCAGCAGTGAAGCGTTGGGATTTCTCGACGAGCAGTACTTC
CDR3 protein: CASSEALGFLDEQYF
V gene: TRBV6-1
clone size: many
D gene: .
J gene: TRBJ2-7

CDR3 DNA: TGTGCCAGCAGCTTAGATCAAGGAGGAAAAGCAAGGGGCTACACCTTC
CDR3 protein: CASSLDQGGKARGYTF
V gene: TRBV7-2
clone size: many
D gene: .
J gene: TRBJ1-2

CDR3 DNA: TGTGCCAGCAGCTTAGGCCTAGGGATGTATAGCAATCAGCCCCAGCATTTT
CDR3 protein: CASSLGLGMYSNQPQHF
V gene: TRBV7-6
clone size: many
D gene: .
J gene: TRBJ1-5

CDR3 DNA: TGTGCCAGCAGCGTAGTTCCAGCGGGGGGGCGGGATACGCAGTATTTT
CDR3 protein: CASSVVPAGGRDTQYF
V gene: TRBV9
clone size: few
D gene: TRBD2
J gene: TRBJ2-3

CDR3 DNA: TGCAGTGCTGCCGGGACAGGGGGCTACGAGCAGTACTTC
CDR3 protein: CSAAGTGGYEQYF
V gene: TRBV20-1
clone size: many
D gene: TRBD1
J gene: TRBJ2-7

CDR3 DNA: TGTGCCAGCAGCTTATATCCAGGGGGGGCCGGCAGACGTTACAATGAGCAGTTCTTC
CDR3 protein: CASSLYPGGAGRRYNEQFF
V gene: TRBV7-2
clone size: many
D gene: .
J gene: TRBJ2-1

CDR3 DNA: TGTGCCAGCAGCGCCGTAGCGGGGTGGCCCGTGGAGCTGTTTTTT
CDR3 protein: CASSAVAGWPVELFF
V gene: TRBV6-2/TRBV6-3
clone size: few
D gene: TRBD2
J gene: TRBJ2-2

CDR3 DNA: TGTGCCAGCAGTTTAGGTGTCACCCACTCTGGGGCCAACGTCCTGACTTTC
CDR3 protein: CASSLGVTHSGANVLTF
V gene: TRBV12-3/TRBV12-4
clone size: .
D gene: .
J gene: TRBJ2-6

CDR3 DNA: TGTGCCAGCAGCCAAGAGCACAGACTCACAGATACGCAGTATTTT
CDR3 protein: CASSQEHRLTDTQYF
V gene: TRBV4-2
clone size: many
D gene: .
J gene: TRBJ2-3

CDR3 DNA: TGTGCCAGCAGCTGGAACCGGAACACTGAAGCTTTCTTT
CDR3 protein: CASSWNRNTEAFF
V gene: TRBV5-6
clone size: many
D gene: .
J gene: TRBJ1-1

CDR3 DNA: TGTGCCAGCGGGCAGGAGGGGATGAACACTGAAGCTTTCTTT
CDR3 protein: CASGQEGMNTEAFF
V gene: TRBV28
clone size: many
D gene: .
J gene: TRBJ1-1

CDR3 DNA: TGTGCCAGCAGCCCAGGGGGCTACAATGAGCAGTTCTTC
CDR3 protein: CASSPGGYNEQFF
V gene: TRBV18
clone size: many
D gene: TRBD1
J gene: TRBJ2-1

CDR3 DNA: TGTGCCACCAGCAGAGATAGGGGAAACACTGAAGCTTTCTTT
CDR3 protein: CATSRDRGNTEAFF
V gene: TRBV15
clone size: few
D gene: .
J gene: TRBJ1-1

CDR3 DNA: TGTGCCAGCAGAATAAATCAGCCCCAGCATTTT
CDR3 protein: CASRINQPQHF
V gene: TRBV3-1
clone size: many
D gene: .
J gene: TRBJ1-5

CDR3 DNA: TGTGCCAGCAGTGCGTTGGGGCCAAATTCTGGAAACACCATATATTTT
CDR3 protein: CASSALGPNSGNTIYF
V gene: TRBV2
clone size: .
D gene: .
J gene: TRBJ1-3

CDR3 DNA: TGTGCCAGCAGTTTTTGGGCTAGCGGGGGGATCTACCAGCAGTACTTC
CDR3 protein: CASSFWASGGIYQQYF
V gene: TRBV27
clone size: many
D gene: TRBD2
J gene: TRBJ2-7

CDR3 DNA: TGTGCCAGCAGCTTGGGTCTGGGACTAGAAGCAGATACGCAGTATTTT
CDR3 protein: CASSLGLGLEADTQYF
V gene: TRBV5-5
clone size: many
D gene: TRBD2
J gene: TRBJ2-3

CDR3 DNA: TGTGCCACAAAAGAGGCGGAATGGGGGCAAAGGGCAGATACGCAGTATTTT
CDR3 protein: CATKEAEWGQRADTQYF
V gene: TRBV2
clone size: .
D gene: .
J gene: TRBJ2-3

CDR3 DNA: TGTGCCTGGAGCCTGGTATCCTACGAGCAGTACTTC
CDR3 protein: CAWSLVSYEQYF
V gene: TRBV30
clone size: .
D gene: .
J gene: TRBJ2-7

CDR3 DNA: TGTGCCAGCAGCTTAAGTGCTAGCGGGCCGACAGATACGCAGTATTTT
CDR3 protein: CASSLSASGPTDTQYF
V gene: TRBV7-2
clone size: many
D gene: TRBD2
J gene: TRBJ2-3

CDR3 DNA: TGTGCCAGCAGCCTGGCCGCGGACAGGGGGCTCTACACCTTC
CDR3 protein: CASSLAADRGLYTF
V gene: TRBV5-4
clone size: few
D gene: TRBD1
J gene: TRBJ1-2

CDR3 DNA: TGCAGCGTTGCAGGGTCCAGCAATCAGCCCCAGCATTTT
CDR3 protein: CSVAGSSNQPQHF
V gene: TRBV29-1
clone size: many
D gene: .
J gene: TRBJ1-5

CDR3 DNA: TGTGCCAGCGCCTCTAGCGGGGGGGCCGACAATGAGCAGCTCTTC
CDR3 protein: CASASSGGADNEQLF
V gene: TRBV4-2
clone size: .
D gene: TRBD2
J gene: TRBJ2-1

CDR3 DNA: TGTGCCAGCAGTGGACTAGCGGGGGGGAACCAAGAGACCCAGTACTTC
CDR3 protein: CASSGLAGGNQETQYF
V gene: TRBV2
clone size: .
D gene: TRBD2
J gene: TRBJ2-5

CDR3 DNA: TGCGCCAGCAGCGTTCGCCCTCGTGAGGGAGGCAATCAGCCCCAGCATTTT
CDR3 protein: CASSVRPREGGNQPQHF
V gene: TRBV5-1
clone size: few
D gene: .
J gene: TRBJ1-5

CDR3 DNA: TGTGCCAGCAGCGGGGGCCGTGACACCGGGGAGCTGTTTTTT
CDR3 protein: CASSGGRDTGELFF
V gene: TRBV9
clone size: many
D gene: .
J gene: TRBJ2-2

CDR3 DNA: TGTGCCAGCAGTGGGGGCCGGCGCCTTAGTCAGCCCCAGCATTTT
CDR3 protein: CASSGGRRLSQPQHF
V gene: TRBV2
clone size: few
D gene: .
J gene: TRBJ1-5

CDR3 DNA: TGTGCCAGCAGCCAATCACAACCCGGACTAGGTGGGGAGACCCAGTACTTC
CDR3 protein: CASSQSQPGLGGETQYF
V gene: TRBV14
clone size: many
D gene: TRBD2
J gene: TRBJ2-5

CDR3 DNA: TGCGCCAGCAGCGCGAGGATTCAGAACACTGAAGCTTTCTTT
CDR3 protein: CASSARIQNTEAFF
V gene: TRBV5-1
clone size: .
D gene: .
J gene: TRBJ1-1

CDR3 DNA: TGTGCCAGCAGCATCCCGGGACACCGGAACACTGAAGCTTTCTTT
CDR3 protein: CASSIPGHRNTEAFF
V gene: TRBV11-2
clone size: many
D gene: .
J gene: TRBJ1-1

CDR3 DNA: TGTGCCAGCAGTGACTCGACAGGTTCGGAGGATGGCTACACCTTC
CDR3 protein: CASSDSTGSEDGYTF
V gene: TRBV6-5
clone size: few
D gene: .
J gene: TRBJ1-2

CDR3 DNA: TGTGCCAGCAGTTTAGTGCAGGGACGAATGACTGAAGCTTTCTTT
CDR3 protein: CASSLVQGRMTEAFF
V gene: TRBV27
clone size: .
D gene: .
J gene: TRBJ1-1

CDR3 DNA: TGTGCCAGCAGCTTGTCACAGTTAAATGAAAAACTGTTTTTT
CDR3 protein: CASSLSQLNEKLFF
V gene: TRBV5-6
clone size: many
D gene: .
J gene: TRBJ1-4

CDR3 DNA: TGCGCCAGCAATCTCGGGAGGGCAGATACGCAGTATTTT
CDR3 protein: CASNLGRADTQYF
V gene: TRBV10-2
clone size: .
D gene: TRBD2
J gene: TRBJ2-3

CDR3 DNA: TGTGCCAGCAGTCAGGGGCCCTATGGCGACACCGGGGAGCTGTTTTTT
CDR3 protein: CASSQGPYGDTGELFF
V gene: TRBV6-1
clone size: .
D gene: .
J gene: TRBJ2-2

CDR3 DNA: TGTGCCAGCAGCCAAGTTGGCCAGGGGGCAAAGGGCTACACCTTC
CDR3 protein: CASSQVGQGAKGYTF
V gene: TRBV3-1
clone size: many
D gene: TRBD1
J gene: TRBJ1-2

CDR3 DNA: TGTGCCAGCAGTTATTATCGGACAGGGGGCGAGGATGAGCAGTTCTTC
CDR3 protein: CASSYYRTGGEDEQFF
V gene: TRBV6-1
clone size: few
D gene: TRBD1
J gene: TRBJ2-1

CDR3 DNA: TGTGCCAGCAGCAAACGCCTCGGCACGAACTACGAGCAGTACTTC
CDR3 protein: CASSKRLGTNYEQYF
V gene: TRBV14
clone size: many
D gene: .
J gene: TRBJ2-7